Listed below are T cell receptor beta chains from one sample, sequenced in a study of T cell repertoires in cytomegalovirus infection. Their recognized antigens are unknown. A single record per CDR3 protein comes from TCRdb applying MiXCR to the reads. Among 110,000 to 150,000 distinct CDR3 sequences, 25% to 35% were seen once, and the ten largest hold about 50%. The sample consisted of CD8+ T cells from cultured PBMCs, taken from culture after CMV antigen stimulation. Receptor source: a human donor in good health (CMV status not recorded). Some clones in this sample may be carry-over from other donors' samples. The CDR3 runs from the conserved cysteine through the conserved F or W. The D gene is left open where the match is weak. Some rows have no size entry. The others give once, few or many, or a class for an expanded clone.

CDR3 length,J gene,V gene,D gene,clone size,CDR3 DNA,CDR3 protein
16,TRBJ2-1,TRBV12-5,TRBD1,-,TGTGCTAGTGGTTTGCCCGGGGGACAGGGGTACAATGAGCAGTTCTTC,CASGLPGGQGYNEQFF
15,TRBJ1-2,TRBV25-1,-,few,TGTGCCAGCAGTGAATATTCAAGCGGGACCAATGGCTACACCTTC,CASSEYSSGTNGYTF
16,TRBJ2-1,TRBV2,TRBD2,many,TGTGCCAGCAGTGAAGGGAGCGGGGTGGCCTACAATGAGCAGTTCTTC,CASSEGSGVAYNEQFF
13,TRBJ1-2,TRBV20-1,-,few,TGCAGTGCTAGGAAGGGTGTTTGGGATGGCTACACCTTC,CSARKGVWDGYTF
14,TRBJ1-1,TRBV7-8,-,few,TGTGCCAGCAGCTTAGCGACGACAAACACTGAAGCTTTCTTT,CASSLATTNTEAFF
14,TRBJ1-1,TRBV27,TRBD1,many,TGTGCCAGCAGTCTCTACCCGACAGGGGCTGAAGCTTTCTTT,CASSLYPTGAEAFF
15,TRBJ2-1,TRBV7-2,TRBD2,many,TGTGCCAGCAGCCGGAGCGGGGGGCTCCTCAATGAGCAGTTCTTC,CASSRSGGLLNEQFF
14,TRBJ1-1,TRBV19,TRBD1,few,TGTGCCAGTAGATTGGACAGGGGGAACACTGAAGCTTTCTTT,CASRLDRGNTEAFF
13,TRBJ2-2,TRBV5-5,-,-,TGTGCCAGCAGCTTGTGGGGGTCCGGGGAGCTGTTTTTT,CASSLWGSGELFF
12,TRBJ1-2,TRBV20-1,-,once,TGCAGTGCTAGAGATGACACGGGAGGCTACACCTTC,CSARDDTGGYTF
13,TRBJ2-7,TRBV20-1,-,-,TGCAGTGCATCGAAGGGGTTACCCTACGAGCAGTACTTC,CSASKGLPYEQYF
15,TRBJ1-2,TRBV6-5,-,-,TGTGCCAGCAGTTATGGGGATTGGGGCATTTATGGCTACACCTTC,CASSYGDWGIYGYTF
16,TRBJ1-2,TRBV19,-,-,TGTGCCAGTACCGAGGAGGGGAATACGGCATTCTATGGCTACACCTTC,CASTEEGNTAFYGYTF
17,TRBJ2-3,TRBV19,TRBD2,many,TGTGCCAGTAGTAGGATGGGACTAGCGGGGGATACAGATACGCAGTATTTT,CASSRMGLAGDTDTQYF
14,TRBJ2-5,TRBV10-3,-,-,TGTGCCATCAGTGAAACAGACTGGAGGAAGACCCAGTACTTC,CAISETDWRKTQYF
13,TRBJ1-5,TRBV6-5,-,-,TGTGCCAGTCAGGGAACTGGCAATCAGCCCCAGCATTTT,CASQGTGNQPQHF
14,TRBJ2-5,TRBV28,TRBD1,-,TGTGCCAGCAGTTTCGGGGACAGTCAAGAGACCCAGTACTTC,CASSFGDSQETQYF
12,TRBJ2-1,TRBV7-9,TRBD2,few,TGTGCCAGCTCGGGACTAGGAGCTGAGCAGTTCTTC,CASSGLGAEQFF
16,TRBJ2-2,TRBV7-8,TRBD2,-,TGTGCCGGACTTTCAGGACTACCGGGGGGGACCGGGGAGCTGTTTTTT,CAGLSGLPGGTGELFF
17,TRBJ1-1,TRBV4-1,TRBD1,-,TGCGCCAGCAGCCAACCCGGACAGGGGCGAACGAACACTGAAGCTTTCTTT,CASSQPGQGRTNTEAFF
15,TRBJ2-7,TRBV7-6,-,many,TGTGCCAGCAGCTTAGCAACAGGGAAAAGGTACGAGCAGTACTTC,CASSLATGKRYEQYF
16,TRBJ2-3,TRBV19,TRBD2,-,TGTGCCAGTAGCCCATGGGGGGGTAGCGGGGGCGATACGCAGTATTTT,CASSPWGGSGGDTQYF
16,TRBJ2-1,TRBV24-1,-,few,TGTGCCACCAGTGATTTGGGAGGGACTTCCTACAATGAGCAGTTCTTC,CATSDLGGTSYNEQFF
14,TRBJ2-1,TRBV20-1,-,few,TGCAGTGCGCCTGACATCGCCTCCTACAATGAGCAGTTCTTC,CSAPDIASYNEQFF
15,TRBJ1-2,TRBV27,-,few,TGTGCCAGCAGGGGCCAGGACCACCTTAACTATGGCTACACCTTC,CASRGQDHLNYGYTF
14,TRBJ2-3,TRBV28,-,many,TGTGCCAGCAGTTTTTCCGGACCTGGGGATACGCAGTATTTT,CASSFSGPGDTQYF
14,TRBJ2-1,TRBV7-9,-,-,TGTGCCAGCAGCTCCCGAGGGGCCGGGAATGAGCAGTTCTTC,CASSSRGAGNEQFF
15,TRBJ2-1,TRBV19,TRBD2,-,TGTGCCAGTAAGGGGACTAGCGGGGGGGCCTGGGAGCAGTTCTTC,CASKGTSGGAWEQFF
14,TRBJ1-1,TRBV30,TRBD1,-,TGTGCCTGGAGTCAAGGGACAGGGGTCACTGAAGCTTTCTTT,CAWSQGTGVTEAFF
13,TRBJ2-1,TRBV19,-,-,TGTGCCAGTAGTATCGGGACGGACAATGAGCAGTTCTTC,CASSIGTDNEQFF
11,TRBJ2-1,TRBV7-2,-,few,TGTGCCAGCAGCTCTAGTTTTGAGCAGTTCTTC,CASSSSFEQFF
12,TRBJ2-1,TRBV29-1,-,-,TGCAGCGGCGGACCGAACTACAATGAGCAGTTCTTC,CSGGPNYNEQFF
13,TRBJ1-2,TRBV2,TRBD1,-,TGTGCCAGCAGGGGACAGGCGGACTATGGCTACACCTTC,CASRGQADYGYTF
13,TRBJ1-1,TRBV27,-,-,TGTGCCAGCAGTTTGACGATGAACACTGAAGCTTTCTTT,CASSLTMNTEAFF
14,TRBJ1-1,TRBV7-9,-,-,TGTGCCAGCAGCTTAGCGGGGGGAGGTTCTGAAGCTTTCTTT,CASSLAGGGSEAFF